One and the same sample provided the 32 T cell receptor beta chains below, sequenced in a study of T cells in Graves' hyperthyroidism and ophthalmopathy. The CDR3 regions of TCR beta were amplified from RNA transcripts. HTBI primers were the set used in a first-round RT-PCR of the TCR CDR3. TCRdb itself ran the multiplex PCR reads through MiXCR, one entry per CDR3 protein. Of hundreds of thousands of distinct CDR3 sequences detected, less than 25% appear once; the ten largest clones hold over 30%. Sequencing was done on a sample of blood. Receptor source: a man aged 25-40 years with Graves' ophthalmopathy.

This clonotype was recorded at least ten times. The chain links TRBV2 to TRBJ2-5; 10 positions agree with TRBD2. The CDR3 consists of 14 residues. Trimming at V came to 6 bases and at J to 5 bases, leaving 6 bases not matched to a gene. CDR1 SNHLY and CDR2 FYNNEI come from the germline V gene. In nucleotides, the CDR3 is TGTGCCAGCAGCCCCCTACTAGCGGGGGAGACCCAGTACTTC. It specifies CASSPLLAGETQYF.

CDR3 amino acids: CASRTHLLSNTEAFF. CDR3 bases: TGTGCCAGCAGGACTCACTTACTTTCGAACACTGAAGCTTTCTTT. The chain uses TRBV12-3 or TRBV12-4 and TRBJ1-1; no definite D call. The CDR3 contains 15 residues. V lost 6 bases, J lost 1 base, and 15 bases lay in between.

This clonotype has at least ten counts. This sequence joins TRBV20-1 and TRBJ2-7; D call uncertain. The CDR3 is 14 amino acids. Germline CDR1 reads DFQATT; CDR2 reads SNEGSKA (reference sequence). Trimming removed 0 bases from V and 3 bases from J, with 12 bases in between. CDR3 nucleotides: TGCAGTGCTAGAGAGTTGGTCAGTTACTACGAGCAGTACTTC. Translated: CSARELVSYYEQYF.

The V call is TRBV29-1, the J call TRBJ1-2, with 9 bases aligning to TRBD1. From germline, CDR1 is SQVTM and CDR2 ANQGSEA. The CDR3 contains 13 residues. Trimming at V came to 6 bases and at J to 8 bases, leaving 10 bases not matched to a gene. In DNA form, the CDR3 reads TGCAGCGTCCATACCCGACAGGGGGGCGGCTACACCTTC. Translated, it gives CSVHTRQGGGYTF.

The chain employs TRBV9 and TRBJ2-2; D not certain. This CDR3 spans 12 amino acids. Trimming pared 9 bases from V and 5 bases from J, leaving 11 bases between. Germline CDR1 is SGDLS and CDR2 is YYNGEE. For the CDR3, the DNA is TGTGCCATGCTACTGAGGACCGGGGAGCTGTTTTTT. Its protein product is CAMLLRTGELFF.

V is TRBV28 and J is TRBJ2-7; 8 bases align to TRBD1. The ends lost 5 bases at V and 4 bases at J; junction bases unmatched: 10. In germline, CDR1 is MDHEN, CDR2 SYDVKM. This CDR3 region has 15 residues. Here the CDR3 reads CASSGGQGFKYEQYF. The CDR3 DNA reads TGTGCCAGCAGTGGCGGACAGGGTTTCAAATACGAGCAGTACTTC.

This clonotype has a handful of counts. The rearrangement links TRBV13 to TRBJ2-7; a possible D gene is TRBD1 (6 bases). The germline gives CDR1 PRHDT, CDR2 FYEKMQ (reference sequence). V lost 6 bases and J lost 6, with 12 bases in between. The CDR3 covers 12 residues. CDR3 nucleotides: TGTGCCAGCAGGACAGAAGGGGGCGAGCAGTACTTC. Residues: CASRTEGGEQYF. Filled out from reference TRBV13 and TRBJ2-7, the complete variable domain reads AAGVIQSPRHLIKEKRETATLKCYPIPRHDTVYWYQQGPGQDPQFLISFYEKMQSDKGSIPDRFSAQQFSDYHSELNMSSLELGDSALYFCASRTEGGEQYFGPGTRLTVT.

This clonotype appeared a few times. The V and J genes are TRBV20-1 and TRBJ2-5, with 9 bases lining up with TRBD2. Looked up from germline, CDR1 is DFQATT and CDR2 is SNEGSKA (reference sequence). The CDR3 has 15 amino acids. V gave up 3 bases and J gave up 2 bases; unmatched junction bases: 7. The CDR3: CSARSPGLAQETQYF. In DNA form, the CDR3 reads TGCAGTGCTAGGTCCCCGGGACTAGCTCAAGAGACCCAGTACTTC.

The chain links TRBV6-2 or TRBV6-3 to TRBJ1-5, with a weak D call TRBD1 (5 bases). CDR3 size: 14 residues. V was clipped by 7 bases and J by 1 base, with 11 bases between them. The germline CDR1 and CDR2 sequences are MNHEY and SVGEGT. The DNA for the CDR3 is TGTGCCAGCACCGGGGGGTACAGCAATCAGCCCCAGCATTTT. This sequence encodes CASTGGYSNQPQHF.

The gene calls are TRBV11-2 and TRBJ2-2, with D tentatively TRBD1 (6 bases). CDR1 and CDR2 (germline): SGHAT, FQNNGV. Between the trimmed V and J ends, which lost 1 base and 4 bases, there was a span of 10 bases. This CDR3 has 15 amino acids. CDR3 amino acids: CASSLGQGSTGELFF. For the CDR3, the DNA is TGTGCCAGCAGCTTAGGGCAGGGGAGCACCGGGGAGCTGTTTTTT.

This clonotype occurred many times. This sequence joins TRBV12-3 or TRBV12-4 and TRBJ1-1; D gene uncertain. This CDR3 is built from 11 residues. V shed 6 bases and J shed 4 bases, with 6 bases lying between them. For the CDR3, the DNA is TGTGCCAGCAGCGATAGCACTGAAGCTTTCTTT. Residues: CASSDSTEAFF.

This clonotype showed up just a few times. The V call is TRBV4-1, the J call TRBJ2-7; 10 bases fit TRBD2. There are 16 residues in the CDR3. Germline CDR1 and CDR2: MGHRA and YSYEKL. Losses at the gene ends were 4 bases for V and 7 bases for J; bases not matched to a gene: 13. This chain's CDR3 is CASSLVAGGSIGEQYF. In nucleotides, the CDR3 is TGCGCCAGCAGCCTAGTAGCGGGAGGCTCGATCGGGGAGCAGTACTTC.

This chain joins TRBV2 and TRBJ2-3; no clear D. Per germline, CDR1 SNHLY and CDR2 FYNNEI. Trimming left V 5 bases short and J 8 bases short, with 14 bases between. This CDR3 region has 13 residues. CDR3 residues: CASSLGLLGTQYF. The CDR3, as DNA: TGTGCCAGCAGTTTAGGGCTCCTGGGTACGCAGTATTTT.

This rearrangement joins TRBV7-9 to TRBJ2-1, with 9 bases aligning to TRBD2. In germline, CDR1 is SEHNR, CDR2 FQNEAQ (reference sequence). The CDR3 loop spans 16 amino acids. After removal of 5 bases from V and 7 bases from J, the junction contained 12 bases not matched to a gene. The CDR3 loop is CASSTTTSGLRNEQFF. The DNA of the CDR3 is TGTGCCAGCAGCACAACGACTAGCGGCTTAAGAAATGAGCAGTTCTTC.

On this clonotype itself: A much larger clone sits a single nucleotide away, making a read error possible. The V call is TRBV3-1, the J call TRBJ2-1; possible D gene TRBD2, 5 bases. Between the trimmed V and J ends, which lost 1 base and 13 bases, there was a span of 14 bases. Germline loops: CDR1 LGHDT, CDR2 YNNKEL (reference sequence). The CDR3 totals 13 residues. CDR3 in amino acids: CASSQGLSMRQFF. CDR3 nucleotide sequence: TGTGCCAGCAGCCAAGGACTATCGATGAGACAGTTCTTC.

Ten or more counts support this clonotype. The chain combines TRBV13 with TRBJ1-1; weak D call: TRBD1 (6 bases). The V gene's germline CDR1 is PRHDT and CDR2 FYEKMQ (reference sequence). The CDR3 covers 15 residues. V was clipped by 5 bases and J by 4 bases, with 17 bases between them. The CDR3: CASSDLGHLSTEAFF. DNA of the CDR3: TGTGCCAGCAGCGACTTGGGACACCTTTCCACTGAAGCTTTCTTT.

This clonotype was detected many times. The chain uses TRBV6-2 or TRBV6-3 and TRBJ2-7; no clear D gene. The V gene lost 6 bases and the J gene lost 1 base, with 13 bases spanning the gap. This CDR3 spans 14 amino acids. CDR1 is MNHEY, CDR2 SVGEGT, per germline. The DNA for the CDR3 is TGTGCCAGCAGAACCCTATGGGGTTCCTACGAGCAGTACTTC. It codes for CASRTLWGSYEQYF.

In this sample, this clonotype turned up many times. The chain joins TRBV5-1 to TRBJ2-7; perhaps TRBD2 as D (7 bases). The germline V and J ends were trimmed by 1 base and 2 bases, with 10 bases remaining between them. Per the germline V gene, CDR1 is SGHRS and CDR2 is YFSETQ. The CDR3 runs 14 residues. CDR3 coding DNA: TGCGCCAGCAGCTTGAGCGGGACAACCTACGAGCAGTACTTC. The encoded protein is CASSLSGTTYEQYF.

A few counts support this clonotype. J is TRBJ1-1 and V is TRBV5-1; D remains unclear. V lost 0 bases, J lost 1 base, and 10 bases lay in between. This CDR3 has 15 residues. From germline, CDR1 is SGHRS and CDR2 YFSETQ. The CDR3 DNA reads TGCGCCAGCAGCTTGGATACCGGGAAGAACACTGAAGCTTTCTTT. It specifies CASSLDTGKNTEAFF.

This clonotype was detected only a few times. The rearrangement links TRBV12-3 or TRBV12-4 to TRBJ2-7; D is uncertain. The V and J ends lost 6 bases and 0 bases respectively, with 12 bases between them. The CDR3 consists of 14 residues. The CDR3, as DNA: TGTGCCAGCAGCCACCTGAGTAGCTCCTACGAGCAGTACTTC. Translated: CASSHLSSSYEQYF.

The CDR3 reads CSARLLGAAGDAYSNQPQHF. In DNA form, the CDR3 reads TGCAGTGCTAGATTACTAGGGGCGGCGGGGGATGCCTATAGCAATCAGCCCCAGCATTTT. The chain recombines TRBV20-1 with TRBJ1-5, with D possibly TRBD1 on 5 matching bases. Trimming removed 2 bases from V and 0 bases from J, with 26 bases in between. The CDR3 is made up of 20 amino acids. Germline CDR1 DFQATT, CDR2 SNEGSKA (reference sequence).

The chain is built from TRBV4-3 and TRBJ2-1; weak D call: TRBD2 (5 bases). This CDR3 is 18 amino acids long. The V gene lost 0 bases and the J gene lost 0 bases, with 15 bases spanning the gap. Germline-derived CDR1 and CDR2 are LGHNA and YSLEER. In nucleotides, the CDR3 is TGCGCCAGCAGCCAAGATTGGGTGGAACGGGGCTCCTACAATGAGCAGTTCTTC. Its translation: CASSQDWVERGSYNEQFF.

This clonotype was found a few times. The chain recombines TRBV9 with TRBJ2-7; D ambiguous. This CDR3 contains 15 residues. Looked up from germline, CDR1 is SGDLS and CDR2 is YYNGEE. The V end was cut by 4 bases, the J end by 4 bases, with 18 bases between. The CDR3 reads CASSLGMASQYEQYF. The CDR3 DNA is TGTGCCAGCAGCCTGGGGATGGCCTCACAGTACGAGCAGTACTTC.

J is TRBJ2-2 and V is TRBV19; D unclear. The CDR3 extends over 15 amino acids. Germline CDR1 and CDR2: LNHDA and SQIVND (reference sequence). V was clipped by 6 bases and J by 8 bases, with 19 bases between them. The chain's CDR3 is CASSTGLSTRGELFF. The CDR3 DNA reads as TGTGCCAGTAGCACCGGGCTGTCGACGCGTGGGGAGCTGTTTTTT.

The chain employs TRBV2 and TRBJ1-5; D is uncertain. With 1 base removed from V and 0 bases from J, the gap between germline ends came to 16 bases. Germline V gives CDR1 SNHLY, CDR2 FYNNEI. The CDR3 runs 18 residues. The DNA of the CDR3 is TGTGCCAGCAGTGAAGTTCCCGGACGGTCATATAGCAATCAGCCCCAGCATTTT. Encoded protein: CASSEVPGRSYSNQPQHF.

This clonotype was detected only once. The V gene is TRBV6-1, the J gene TRBJ2-5; 9 bases are a match to TRBD2. The V and J ends lost 2 bases and 1 base, in that order; junction bases with no gene match: 5. CDR1 is MNHNS and CDR2 is SASEGT in the germline V gene. This CDR3 is 16 amino acids long. The CDR3 is CASSEKASGAQETQYF. The CDR3 coding sequence is TGTGCCAGCAGTGAAAAGGCTAGCGGGGCCCAAGAGACCCAGTACTTC.

For this clonotype: A much larger clone differs by one base, so this may be a read error. The rearrangement joins TRBV5-1 to TRBJ2-1, with TRBD1 identical over 9 bases. CDR3 length: 15 residues. Germline CDR1 reads SGHRS; CDR2 reads YFSETQ. V trimming: 6 bases; J trimming: 5 bases; junction bases outside the gene matches: 9. CDR3 region: CASTWGQGRNNEQFF. CDR3 coding DNA: TGCGCCAGCACCTGGGGACAGGGTCGCAACAATGAGCAGTTCTTC.

The chain employs TRBV27 and TRBJ2-7, with TRBD2 matching over 8 bases. The CDR3 contains 15 residues. Germline values: CDR1 MNHEY, CDR2 SMNVEV (reference sequence). Trimming cost V 6 bases and J 2 bases; bases outside gene matches: 9. CDR3 sequence (DNA): TGTGCCAGCAGCCAAACTAGCGGCCCGACCTACGAGCAGTACTTC. Translation: CASSQTSGPTYEQYF.

The table lists this clonotype with many counts. V and J are TRBV28 and TRBJ1-1; D unresolved. Germline V gene lookup returns CDR1 MDHEN and CDR2 SYDVKM. The CDR3 consists of 12 residues. V was clipped by 4 bases and J by 4 bases, with 7 bases between them. CDR3 coding DNA: TGTGCCAGCAGTTCCCGGTCCACTGAAGCTTTCTTT. This encodes CASSSRSTEAFF.

This clonotype was found a few times. V usage is TRBV29-1 and J usage is TRBJ2-7, with 7 bases fitting TRBD1. The CDR3 sequence is 14 residues long. Trimming took 5 bases from V and 4 from J; bases not matched to a gene: 11. Germline-derived CDR1 and CDR2 are SQVTM and ANQGSEA. This CDR3 is CSVWTRPRGYEQYF. In DNA form, the CDR3 reads TGCAGCGTTTGGACGCGGCCCAGGGGGTACGAGCAGTACTTC.

This chain uses TRBV24-1 with TRBJ2-3; 14 bases match TRBD2. Germline loops: CDR1 KGHDR, CDR2 SFDVKD. V dropped 7 bases and J dropped 5; count of bases not matched to a gene: 10. The CDR3 spans 17 residues. This chain's CDR3 is CATSFPGLAGVQDTQYF. The CDR3 DNA is TGTGCCACCAGCTTCCCGGGACTAGCGGGAGTCCAAGATACGCAGTATTTT.

This clonotype was recorded many times. The chain has TRBV28 and TRBJ1-2; D is perhaps TRBD1 (5 bases). Trimming left V 7 bases short and J 1 base short, with 19 bases between. Germline V CDR1 and CDR2: MDHEN, SYDVKM. The length of the CDR3 is 16 residues. The CDR3: CASISPRDRYNYGYTF. DNA for the CDR3: TGTGCCAGCATTTCCCCCCGGGACCGATATAACTATGGCTACACCTTC.